These 22 T cell receptor beta chains were all obtained from the same sample, sequenced in a study of T cell responses to AZD1222 COVID-19 vaccine. Assay used: immunoSEQ multiplex PCR; TCRdb lists only in-frame clones, some missing. The sample includes roughly 100,000 clones, over 75% seen only once; the top ten take about 15%. The material sequenced was peripheral blood, taken on day 0 of AZD1222 vaccination. Source of these receptors: an adult in good health.

The chain combines TRBV19 with TRBJ2-3, with D perhaps matching TRBD2 (6 bases). Looked up from germline, CDR1 is LNHDA and CDR2 is SQIVND (reference sequence). With 2 bases removed from V and 4 bases from J, the gap between germline ends came to 19 bases. The CDR3 totals 17 residues. The CDR3 protein is CASSIRFGGTRADTQYF. The CDR3 region has the DNA TGTGCCAGTAGTATACGTTTCGGCGGGACGCGCGCAGATACGCAGTATTTT.

The chain couples TRBV5-6 to TRBJ2-1, with 10 bases identical to TRBD2. J was trimmed by 0 bases and V by 6 bases; bases with no gene match: 9. The CDR3 extends over 17 amino acids. Germline CDR1 and CDR2: SGHDT and YYEEEE. DNA for the CDR3: TGTGCCAGCATCTTTCTAGGACTAGCGGACTCCTACAATGAGCAGTTCTTC. It yields the protein CASIFLGLADSYNEQFF.

The chain links TRBV15 to TRBJ2-1; 8 bases fit TRBD2. V trimming: 8 bases; J trimming: 6 bases; junction bases outside the gene matches: 15. Germline V gives CDR1 LNHNV, CDR2 YYDKDF (reference sequence). This CDR3 has 16 residues. The CDR3 is CATGTLSSGSPNEQFF. CDR3 nucleotide sequence: TGTGCCACCGGAACCCTCTCCAGCGGGAGCCCCAATGAGCAGTTCTTC.

The chain carries TRBV11-3 and TRBJ2-1; D is ambiguous. V lost 5 bases and J lost 4, with 12 bases in between. The CDR3 is 14 amino acids. In germline, CDR1 is SGHNT, CDR2 YENEEA. The CDR3 loop is CASSNTATYNEQFF. CDR3 DNA sequence: TGTGCCAGCAGCAACACAGCTACATACAATGAGCAGTTCTTC.

The genes are TRBV5-1 and TRBJ2-3, with D possibly matching TRBD2 (6 bases). V was clipped by 7 bases and J by 1 base, with 13 bases between them. The V gene's germline CDR1 is SGHRS and CDR2 YFSETQ. This CDR3 contains 14 residues. CDR3 in DNA: TGCGCCAGCCGCCAAGGAGGGGGCACAGATACGCAGTATTTT. Its translation is CASRQGGGTDTQYF. Supplemented by reference TRBV5-1 and TRBJ2-3, the full variable domain reads KAGVTQTPRYLIKTRGQQVTLSCSPISGHRSVSWYQQTPGQGLQFLFEYFSETQRNKGNFPGRFSGRQFSNSRSEMNVSTLELGDSALYLCASRQGGGTDTQYFGPGTRLTVL.

The CDR3 coding sequence is TGTGCCTGGAGTACTGCTGGAAGAAACGAGCAGTACTTC. Protein sequence: CAWSTAGRNEQYF. The V and J genes are TRBV30 and TRBJ2-7; D unclear. From germline, CDR1 is GTSNPN and CDR2 SVGIG (reference sequence). V was clipped by 2 bases and J by 5 bases, with 13 bases between them. The CDR3 sequence is 13 residues long.

The chain has TRBV2 and TRBJ1-1; TRBD1 matches at 7 bases. Looked up from germline, CDR1 is SNHLY and CDR2 is FYNNEI. This CDR3 is built from 18 residues. The V and J ends lost 8 bases and 3 bases, in that order; junction bases with no gene match: 21. This CDR3 is CASDGSQGGRSMDTEAFF. The DNA for the CDR3 is TGTGCCAGCGACGGGAGCCAAGGGGGCAGGTCAATGGACACTGAAGCTTTCTTT.

The V and J genes are TRBV30 and TRBJ1-2, with D uncertain. CDR3 size: 10 residues. The V end was cut by 5 bases, the J end by 5 bases, with 6 bases between. CDR1 and CDR2 (germline): GTSNPN, SVGIG (reference sequence). As DNA, the CDR3 is TGTGCCTGGTACGGTTATGGCTACACCTTC. Amino acid sequence: CAWYGYGYTF.

This chain uses TRBV11-2 with TRBJ2-1; 7 bases align to TRBD2. Germline assignment: CDR1 SGHAT and CDR2 FQNNGV. The CDR3 is made up of 13 amino acids. V lost 5 bases, J lost 9 bases, and 7 bases stayed unmatched. CDR3 DNA: TGTGCCAGCAGCAATGGGAGGGCAGCTGAGCAGTTCTTC. Its protein product is CASSNGRAAEQFF.

The chain links TRBV4-2 to TRBJ2-1, with TRBD2 identical over 10 bases. CDR1 and CDR2 (germline): LGHNA, YNFKEQ. V lost 5 bases and J lost 5; bases outside the gene matches: 12. The CDR3 is 17 residues long. The CDR3 reads CASSVRYLAGVNNEQFF. DNA of the CDR3: TGTGCCAGCAGCGTACGCTATCTAGCGGGGGTGAACAATGAGCAGTTCTTC.

The rearrangement joins TRBV5-1 to TRBJ1-2; D unresolved. This CDR3 has 16 amino acids. Germline lookup yields CDR1 SGHRS and CDR2 YFSETQ. V gave up 0 bases and J gave up 2 bases, with 14 bases separating them. The CDR3: CASSLGVSEVNYGYTF. Written as DNA, the CDR3 is TGCGCCAGCAGCTTGGGTGTCTCGGAGGTAAACTATGGCTACACCTTC.

V gene TRBV6-2 or TRBV6-3 combines with J gene TRBJ1-5; 7 nucleotides align to TRBD1. Trimming at V came to 5 bases and at J to 1 base, leaving 14 bases not matched to a gene. Germline V CDR1 and CDR2: MNHEY, SVGEGT. The CDR3 consists of 18 residues. In DNA form, the CDR3 reads TGTGCCAGCAGTCCGACAGGGTTTTCAGGCCGGAGCAATCAGCCCCAGCATTTT. It translates to CASSPTGFSGRSNQPQHF.

This clone was observed a single time. The chain combines TRBV28 with TRBJ2-2; 9 nucleotides agree with TRBD1. This CDR3 region has 17 residues. Germline assignment: CDR1 MDHEN and CDR2 SYDVKM. The J segment lost 8 bases and the V segment lost 9 bases, leaving 19 bases of the junction unmatched. The CDR3 DNA is TGTGCCAGTGCGAAGGGGATGAACAGGGGGCCGACGGGGGAGCTGTTTTTT. Translating it yields CASAKGMNRGPTGELFF.

This clone has a single count. The chain employs TRBV11-3 and TRBJ2-1; D not certain. The germline V gene encodes CDR1 SGHNT and CDR2 YENEEA. V was clipped by 1 base and J by 9 bases, with 13 bases between them. The CDR3 contains 14 residues. The CDR3 sequence: CASSLGATSTEQFF. The CDR3, as DNA: TGTGCCAGCAGCTTAGGGGCGACAAGTACTGAGCAGTTCTTC.

This chain joins TRBV5-4 and TRBJ2-5; a possible D gene is TRBD1 (5 bases). The V and J ends lost 2 bases and 5 bases respectively, with 10 bases between them. This CDR3 contains 13 residues. The germline V gene encodes CDR1 SGHNT and CDR2 YYREEE (reference sequence). The CDR3 region has the DNA TGTGCCAGCAGCTTAATGACAGAGGAGACCCAGTACTTC. This codes for CASSLMTEETQYF.

The DNA of the CDR3 is TGTGCCTCACGGGGACAGCAGATCACTGAAGCTTTCTTT. Translation: CASRGQQITEAFF. V and J are TRBV2 and TRBJ1-1; 7 nucleotides agree with TRBD1. V gave up 11 bases and J gave up 4 bases; unmatched junction bases: 10. The germline CDR1 and CDR2 sequences are SNHLY and FYNNEI. The CDR3 is 13 residues long. The full variable domain, its missing parts supplied by reference TRBV2 and TRBJ1-1, is EPEVTQTPSHQVTQMGQEVILRCVPISNHLYFYWYRQILGQKVEFLVSFYNNEISEKSEIFDDQFSVERPDGSNFTLKIRSTKLEDSAMYFCASRGQQITEAFFGQGTRLTVV.

The CDR3 region has the DNA TGTGCCAGCAAGGCGAGCGCGACCTACGAGCAGTACTTC. As protein: CASKASATYEQYF. The rearrangement uses TRBV12-3 or TRBV12-4 and TRBJ2-7; D is unresolved. CDR3 length equals 13 residues. V dropped 7 bases and J dropped 2 bases, with 12 bases sitting between them.

The chain links TRBV9 to TRBJ2-1, with D tentatively TRBD1 or TRBD2 (5 bases each). CDR3 size: 16 residues. The V gene's germline CDR1 is SGDLS and CDR2 YYNGEE. Trimming took off 0 bases at V and 4 bases at J, with 14 bases between the two ends. For the CDR3, the DNA is TGTGCCAGCAGCGTAGCGGGGCCCTCCACATACAATGAGCAGTTCTTC. Protein sequence: CASSVAGPSTYNEQFF.

The chain recombines TRBV6-6 with TRBJ1-1; tentatively, D is TRBD1 (6 bases). Germline CDR1 MNHNY, CDR2 SVGAGI (reference sequence). The CDR3 totals 13 residues. Trimming cost V 6 bases and J 2 bases, with 10 bases left between them. In DNA, the CDR3 is TGTGCCAGCAGCCAGGACAGCAACACTGAAGCTTTCTTT. Encoded protein: CASSQDSNTEAFF.

This chain links TRBV5-1 with TRBJ1-1; tentatively, D is TRBD1 (6 bases). This CDR3 spans 18 amino acids. Germline-derived CDR1 and CDR2 are SGHRS and YFSETQ. V dropped 3 bases and J dropped 5 bases, with 26 bases sitting between them. CDR3 DNA: TGCGCCAGCAGCTCCCCTAGCGGGGGCAGGGTCGGAGGGACTGAAGCTTTCTTT. It yields the protein CASSSPSGGRVGGTEAFF. The full variable domain, in which reference TRBV5-1 and TRBJ1-1 provide the parts outside the CDR3, is KAGVTQTPRYLIKTRGQQVTLSCSPISGHRSVSWYQQTPGQGLQFLFEYFSETQRNKGNFPGRFSGRQFSNSRSEMNVSTLELGDSALYLCASSSPSGGRVGGTEAFFGQGTRLTVV.

This clone occurred a few times. The rearrangement joins TRBV5-1 to TRBJ1-6, with D unclear. CDR3 size: 15 residues. CDR1 is SGHRS, CDR2 YFSETQ, per germline. The V gene lost 4 bases and the J gene lost 4 bases, with 12 bases spanning the gap. DNA of the CDR3: TGCGCCAGCAGCCTTAGCCCGGGTTATAATTCACCCCTCCACTTT. Encoded protein: CASSLSPGYNSPLHF. Filled out from reference TRBV5-1 and TRBJ1-6, the complete variable domain reads KAGVTQTPRYLIKTRGQQVTLSCSPISGHRSVSWYQQTPGQGLQFLFEYFSETQRNKGNFPGRFSGRQFSNSRSEMNVSTLELGDSALYLCASSLSPGYNSPLHFGNGTRLTVT.

The chain couples TRBV19 to TRBJ1-1; D is ambiguous. The CDR3 is 17 residues long. Trimming took off 0 bases at V and 3 bases at J, with 17 bases between the two ends. The germline CDR1 and CDR2 sequences are LNHDA and SQIVND (reference sequence). The CDR3 sequence is CASSIDARTGEDTEAFF. DNA of the CDR3: TGTGCCAGTAGTATAGACGCTCGGACGGGAGAGGACACTGAAGCTTTCTTT.